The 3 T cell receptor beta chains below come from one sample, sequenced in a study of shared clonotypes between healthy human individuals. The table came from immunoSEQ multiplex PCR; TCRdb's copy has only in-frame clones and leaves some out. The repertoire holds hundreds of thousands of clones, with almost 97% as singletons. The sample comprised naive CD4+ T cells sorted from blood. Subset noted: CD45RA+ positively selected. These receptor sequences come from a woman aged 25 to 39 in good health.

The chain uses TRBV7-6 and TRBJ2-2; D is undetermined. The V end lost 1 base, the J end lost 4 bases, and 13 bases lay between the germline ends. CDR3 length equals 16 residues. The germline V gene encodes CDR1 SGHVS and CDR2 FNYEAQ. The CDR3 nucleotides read TGTGCCAGCAGCTTAGTGGTGGGTTATAGCACCGGGGAGCTGTTTTTT. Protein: CASSLVVGYSTGELFF.

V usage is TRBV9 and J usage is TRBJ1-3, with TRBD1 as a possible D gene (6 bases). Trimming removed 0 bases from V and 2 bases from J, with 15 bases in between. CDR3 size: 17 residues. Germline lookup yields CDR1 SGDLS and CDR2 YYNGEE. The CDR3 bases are TGTGCCAGCAGCGTAGAGGCAGGGGATCGAACTGGAAACACCATATATTTT. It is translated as CASSVEAGDRTGNTIYF.

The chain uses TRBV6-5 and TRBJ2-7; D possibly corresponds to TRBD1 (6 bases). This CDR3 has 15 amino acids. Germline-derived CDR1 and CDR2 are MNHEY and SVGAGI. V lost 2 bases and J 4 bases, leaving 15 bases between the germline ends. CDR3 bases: TGTGCCAGCAGTTACGAAGGGGGAGTAATGTACGAGCAGTACTTC. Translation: CASSYEGGVMYEQYF.